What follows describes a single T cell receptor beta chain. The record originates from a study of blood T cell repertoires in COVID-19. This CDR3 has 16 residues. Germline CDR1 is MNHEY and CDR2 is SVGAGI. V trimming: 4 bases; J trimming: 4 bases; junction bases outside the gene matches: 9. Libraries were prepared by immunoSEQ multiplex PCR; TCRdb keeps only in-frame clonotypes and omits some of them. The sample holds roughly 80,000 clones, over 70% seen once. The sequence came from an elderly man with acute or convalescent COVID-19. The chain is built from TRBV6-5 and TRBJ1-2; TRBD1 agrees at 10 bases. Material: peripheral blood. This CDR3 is CASSSIGTGDGYGYTF. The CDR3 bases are TGTGCCAGCAGTTCGATAGGGACAGGGGACGGCTATGGCTACACCTTC.